A single count supports the clone carrying this TCR beta chain. There are 15 residues in the CDR3. The V and J ends lost 4 bases and 3 bases respectively, with 14 bases between them. The V gene's germline CDR1 is SGHRS and CDR2 YFSETQ. The protocol was immunoSEQ multiplex PCR, while the TCRdb copy is restricted to in-frame clones and leaves out a portion. The data hold approximately 51,000 clones, with about 77% observed a single time. The data derive from a study of OX40 agonist ivuxolimab in advanced cancers. The TCR sequence derives from an adult with an advanced solid tumor such as melanoma, head and neck, liver or kidney cancer. This specimen consisted of CD4+ or CD8+ T cells sorted from blood, obtained in a trial of the OX40 agonist ivuxolimab. V usage is TRBV5-1 and J usage is TRBJ1-5; D unclear. The CDR3 nucleotides read TGCGCCAGCAGCACCGGACGGGGAATCAATCAGCCCCAGCATTTT. It translates to CASSTGRGINQPQHF.